This entry concerns a single TCR beta chain. The CDR3 totals 13 residues. Germline V lookup: CDR1 SEHNR, CDR2 FQNEAQ (reference sequence). V lost 5 bases and J 4 bases, leaving 11 bases between the germline ends. Profiled with immunoSEQ multiplex PCR; TCRdb holds only in-frame clones, not every one. This table has 95,000 to 150,000 clones, 80% to 90% appearing once. These data originate in a study of blood T cell repertoires in COVID-19. The specimen was peripheral blood. The chain uses TRBV7-9 and TRBJ1-1; no firm D call. The TCR comes from a man in his forties or fifties with acute or convalescent COVID-19. The CDR3 here is CASSPPLSTEAFF. CDR3 bases: TGTGCCAGCAGCCCCCCTTTGTCCACTGAAGCTTTCTTT.